A selection of T cell receptor beta chains follows, all from one sample in a study of technical replicates of blood from a handful of donors. Measured with immunoSEQ multiplex PCR; TCRdb has only the in-frame clones, and not every one. The data show 65,000 to 70,000 clones, with approximately 89% seen just once and 3.5% to 5.5% held by the top ten. The material sequenced was PBMCs. The receptor set was obtained from a human donor in good health. Some clones in this sample may be carry-over from other donors' samples. Each CDR3 is given with its conserved first and last residue. D genes are given only for firm matches. The size entry is marked missing in some rows and otherwise reads once, few, many or a size class.

v_gene	d_gene	abundance	j_gene	CDR3nt	CDR3aa
TRBV4-3	-	once	TRBJ1-1	TGCGCCAGCAGCCCTGGGGGGGGAGGGGACACTGAAGCTTTCTTT	CASSPGGGGDTEAFF
TRBV5-4	TRBD1	-	TRBJ1-2	TGTGCCAGCAGCTTGGGACAGGGAGACTATGGCTACACCTTC	CASSLGQGDYGYTF
TRBV7-9	TRBD2	-	TRBJ2-3	TGTGCCAGCAGCTTAACGGGAGGGGGTTCCGGGGCAGATACGCAGTATTTT	CASSLTGGGSGADTQYF
TRBV6-5	-	many	TRBJ1-1	TGTGCCAGCAGTTCCATCACTTATGAAGCTTTCTTT	CASSSITYEAFF
TRBV7-8	-	-	TRBJ2-7	TGTGCCAGCAGCTCCACAGGGAGAAGGTCCCTTACAGAGCAGTACTTC	CASSSTGRRSLTEQYF
TRBV5-4	TRBD1	once	TRBJ2-5	TGTGCCAGCAGCTCTCCTTGGGGACAGGGGGAACAAGAGACCCAGTACTTC	CASSSPWGQGEQETQYF
TRBV6-1	-	few	TRBJ2-7	TGTGCCAGCAGTGAAGCGCTGGAGGCCGAGCAGTACTTC	CASSEALEAEQYF
TRBV7-9	-	-	TRBJ2-2	TGTGCCAGCAGCTTAGTCGGGACTGGGAACACCGGGGAGCTGTTTTTT	CASSLVGTGNTGELFF
TRBV6-1	TRBD1	-	TRBJ1-2	TGTGCCAGCAGTGAGGGACAGCCTTATGGCTACACCTTC	CASSEGQPYGYTF
TRBV5-5	-	-	TRBJ1-6	TGTGCCAGCACTTGGGGGGTTTCACCCCTCCACTTT	CASTWGVSPLHF
TRBV21-1	-	-	TRBJ2-7	TGTGCCAGCAGCGCCCGAAAACCCCCAGCGGGATACGAGCAGTACTTC	CASSARKPPAGYEQYF
TRBV5-1	TRBD2	-	TRBJ2-5	TGCGCCAGCAGCTACGGACTAGCGGGAGGGATGGCAGAGACCCAGTACTTC	CASSYGLAGGMAETQYF
TRBV6-5	-	once	TRBJ1-5	TGTGCCAGCAGTTTACAGGGTGCCGGGGGCAATCAGCCCCAGCATTTT	CASSLQGAGGNQPQHF
TRBV4-2	-	few	TRBJ1-1	TGTGCCAGCAGCCAAGATCCCGGGGGGAGCACTGAAGCTTTCTTT	CASSQDPGGSTEAFF
TRBV2	-	-	TRBJ2-2	TGTGCCAGCAGGACAGAGAACACCGGGGAGCTGTTTTTT	CASRTENTGELFF
TRBV9	-	-	TRBJ2-1	TGTGCCAGCAGCGTTGCTGCGGGACCCTTTTACAATGAGCAGTTCTTC	CASSVAAGPFYNEQFF
TRBV6-5	-	few	TRBJ2-7	TGTGCCAGCAGTTACGGGGGCTCAACTTCCTACGAGCAGTACTTC	CASSYGGSTSYEQYF
TRBV7-6	TRBD2	-	TRBJ2-5	TGTGCCAGCAGCCCGGGGAGGGCCACCCAAGAGACCCAGTACTTC	CASSPGRATQETQYF
TRBV15	-	-	TRBJ2-2	TGTGCCACCAGCAGAGTTCCAGGGGTGGGAACCGGGGAGCTGTTTTTT	CATSRVPGVGTGELFF
TRBV6-6	TRBD1	-	TRBJ1-5	TGTGCCAGCAGTTCAGGACAGGGGAGAGGCAATCAGCCCCAGCATTTT	CASSSGQGRGNQPQHF
TRBV7-2	TRBD2	-	TRBJ2-5	TGTGCCAGCAGCTTGGTAGCGGGGGGACAAGAGACCCAGTACTTC	CASSLVAGGQETQYF
TRBV29-1	TRBD1	-	TRBJ2-7	TGCAGCGTTGAAGCCTGGGACAGGGTATCCTACGAGCAGTACTTC	CSVEAWDRVSYEQYF
TRBV29-1	TRBD2	-	TRBJ2-2	TGCAGCGTTTCACTAGCGGGACCTGTCACCGGGGAGCTGTTTTTT	CSVSLAGPVTGELFF
TRBV19	-	-	TRBJ2-1	TGTGCCAGTAGAGAGCTTTCCCACCGTGGTGAGCAGTTCTTC	CASRELSHRGEQFF
TRBV4-3	-	-	TRBJ1-4	TGCGCCAGCAGCCAAGATGGAGGGAGGGGCGAAAAACTGTTTTTT	CASSQDGGRGEKLFF
TRBV5-4	-	-	TRBJ2-7	TGTGCCAGCAGCGTGGATCGCGAGCAGTACTTC	CASSVDREQYF
TRBV9	TRBD1	-	TRBJ1-2	TGTGCCAGCAGCGTAATCCGAGGGGGCGACTATGGCTACACCTTC	CASSVIRGGDYGYTF
TRBV7-9	-	-	TRBJ2-7	TGTGCCAGCAGCACATCGGGGACAAACTCCTACGAGCAGTACTTC	CASSTSGTNSYEQYF
TRBV7-3	-	-	TRBJ2-5	TGTGCCAGCAGCCCCTGGGGGGAAGAGACCCAGTACTTC	CASSPWGEETQYF
TRBV5-4	TRBD1	-	TRBJ2-7	TGTGCCAGCAGCTTGGGGGACAGGGTGTACGAGCAGTACTTC	CASSLGDRVYEQYF
TRBV29-1	-	-	TRBJ1-1	TGCAGCGTTGATAGGGGGAACACTGAAGCTTTCTTT	CSVDRGNTEAFF
TRBV6-5	TRBD2	few	TRBJ2-1	TGTGCCAGCAGTTACTCTCAGGCTAGCGGCTACAATGAGCAGTTCTTC	CASSYSQASGYNEQFF
TRBV5-4	-	-	TRBJ2-5	TGTGCCAGCAGCCCCACGGGCCAAGAGACCCAGTACTTC	CASSPTGQETQYF
TRBV5-1	TRBD1	once	TRBJ2-7	TGCGCCAGCAGCCGGGACAGGGCCTACGAGCAGTACTTC	CASSRDRAYEQYF
TRBV19	TRBD2	-	TRBJ2-3	TGTGCCAGTACCAGCGGGGGGGCCTCAGATACGCAGTATTTT	CASTSGGASDTQYF
TRBV2	TRBD1	-	TRBJ2-6	TGTGCCAGCAGGCCCGGGACAGGGCTCGGGGCCAACGTCCTGACTTTC	CASRPGTGLGANVLTF
TRBV4-3	-	-	TRBJ2-3	TGCGCCAGCAGCCCATCCGACTTCACAGATACGCAGTATTTT	CASSPSDFTDTQYF
TRBV25-1	-	-	TRBJ2-1	TGTGCCAGCACACTGAAAGGGGAATCCTACAATGAGCAGTTCTTC	CASTLKGESYNEQFF
TRBV21-1	-	-	TRBJ2-1	TGTGCCAGCAGCACCCGACAGGGGGCAAGGGAGCAGTTCTTC	CASSTRQGAREQFF
TRBV25-1	TRBD1	-	TRBJ2-7	TGTGCCAGCACTGCGACAGGGGTATCCTACGAGCAGTACTTC	CASTATGVSYEQYF
TRBV14	-	-	TRBJ1-1	TGTGCCAGCAGGCAGATCTTAAACACTGAAGCTTTCTTT	CASRQILNTEAFF
TRBV9	TRBD1	once	TRBJ1-3	TGTGCCAGCAGCGGAATCACAGGGGGCAGTGGAAACACCATATATTTT	CASSGITGGSGNTIYF
TRBV29-1	-	-	TRBJ2-2	TGCAGCGTTGAGCGGGCCACCGGGGAGCTGTTTTTT	CSVERATGELFF
TRBV19	-	-	TRBJ2-6	TGTGCCAGTAGGGGGCCGTGGCTCTCTGGGGCCAACGTCCTGACTTTC	CASRGPWLSGANVLTF
TRBV19	-	-	TRBJ2-3	TGTGCCAGTACCCCGGCTAGGGGCCTCACAGATACGCAGTATTTT	CASTPARGLTDTQYF
TRBV5-4	TRBD2	-	TRBJ2-7	TGTGCCAGCAGCCCCGGGACTAGCGGGCAGTACGAGCAGTACTTC	CASSPGTSGQYEQYF
TRBV18	-	-	TRBJ1-1	TGTGCCAGCTCCGTGACAGGACGGGGGAACACTGAAGCTTTCTTT	CASSVTGRGNTEAFF
TRBV18	TRBD2	-	TRBJ2-3	TGTGCCAGCTCACCAATCTTTTCTGGCGGGAGTTCAGATACGCAGTATTTT	CASSPIFSGGSSDTQYF
TRBV2	-	-	TRBJ2-5	TGTGCCAGCAGTGAAATAGCAGAGACCCAGTACTTC	CASSEIAETQYF
TRBV19	TRBD1	-	TRBJ2-7	TGTGCCAGTAGTTCCTGGACAGGGAATAACGAGCAGTACTTC	CASSSWTGNNEQYF
TRBV4-1	-	-	TRBJ2-7	TGCGCCAGCAGCCAAGAGGGGGGACGCGAGCAGTACTTC	CASSQEGGREQYF
TRBV4-3	TRBD1	-	TRBJ1-5	TGCGCCAGCAGCCAAGACTCGACAGGGGGCCTGAGTCAGCCCCAGCATTTT	CASSQDSTGGLSQPQHF